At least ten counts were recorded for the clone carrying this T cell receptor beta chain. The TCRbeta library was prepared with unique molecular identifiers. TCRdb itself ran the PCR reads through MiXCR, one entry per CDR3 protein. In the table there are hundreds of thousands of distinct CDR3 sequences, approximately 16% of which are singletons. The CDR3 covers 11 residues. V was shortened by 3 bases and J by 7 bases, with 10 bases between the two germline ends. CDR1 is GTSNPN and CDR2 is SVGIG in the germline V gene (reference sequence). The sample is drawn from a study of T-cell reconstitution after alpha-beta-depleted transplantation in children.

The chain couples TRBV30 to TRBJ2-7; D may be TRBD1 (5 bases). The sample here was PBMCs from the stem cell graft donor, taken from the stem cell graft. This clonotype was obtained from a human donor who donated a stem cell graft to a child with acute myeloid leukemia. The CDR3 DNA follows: TGTGCCTGGAGGACTGGGGCTGAGCAGTACTTC. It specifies CAWRTGAEQYF.